These 7 T cell receptor beta chains were all obtained from the same sample, sequenced in a study of CXCR4 blockade with PD-1 therapy in pancreatic cancer (dated by TCRdb to the late 2010s). Libraries came from the immunoSEQ multiplex PCR assay. TCRdb re-hosts the immuneACCESS table, in-frame sequences only. Its copies lack some clones; in the studies checked, an unresolved V gene accounts for under half of them, and the cause for the rest is not known. The sample records about 17,000 clones, about two thirds of which are singletons. Clones ranked in the top ten supply around 6.3% of the sample. Sequences were obtained from tumor tissue. The receptors shown here come from a human donor with pancreatic ductal adenocarcinoma.

This clone came up a few times. This rearrangement joins TRBV7-6 to TRBJ2-5; 11 nucleotides agree with TRBD2. This CDR3 spans 17 amino acids. Germline trimming cut 5 bases from V and 0 bases from J; bases unmatched to any gene: 8. The germline V gene encodes CDR1 SGHVS and CDR2 FNYEAQ. For the CDR3, the DNA is TGTGCCAGCAGCGTCCCGCTAGCGGGAGGACACCAAGAGACCCAGTACTTC. Protein sequence: CASSVPLAGGHQETQYF. Full variable domain (missing parts from reference TRBV7-6 and TRBJ2-5): GAGVSQSPRYKVTKRGQDVALRCDPISGHVSLYWYRQALGQGPEFLTYFNYEAQQDKSGLPNDRFSAERPEGSISTLTIQRTEQRDSAMYRCASSVPLAGGHQETQYFGPGTRLLVL.

The chain links TRBV29-1 to TRBJ1-5; D is possibly TRBD1 (6 bases). The CDR3 spans 13 residues. The germline V gene has CDR1 SQVTM and CDR2 ANQGSEA. V gave up 5 bases and J gave up 7 bases, with 15 bases separating them. CDR3 region: CSVSQGLEQPQHF. Here the CDR3 DNA reads TGCAGCGTTTCACAGGGTCTAGAACAGCCCCAGCATTTT.

This clone appeared a few times. The chain has TRBV19 and TRBJ1-4; no clear D gene. Between the trimmed V and J ends, which lost 5 bases and 4 bases, there was a span of 14 bases. This CDR3 has 15 residues. Germline CDR1 and CDR2: LNHDA and SQIVND (reference sequence). CDR3 coding DNA: TGTGCCAGTAGTGGTCGACGGACCGATAATGAAAAACTGTTTTTT. The encoded protein is CASSGRRTDNEKLFF.

This clone turned up a few times. Here the CDR3 reads CASSGSGLAGGPSTGELFF. CDR3 bases: TGTGCCAGCAGTGGGTCCGGACTAGCGGGAGGGCCGAGCACCGGGGAGCTGTTTTTT. The chain combines TRBV6-8 with TRBJ2-2, with 15 bases aligning to TRBD2. After removal of 5 bases from V and 4 bases from J, the junction contained 11 bases not matched to a gene. CDR1 MNHGY and CDR2 SAAAGT come from the germline V gene. The CDR3 runs 19 residues.

The chain is built from TRBV18 and TRBJ2-2; 7 bases align to TRBD1. CDR3 length equals 15 residues. The germline V gene has CDR1 KGHSH and CDR2 LQKENI. The ends lost 4 bases at V and 4 bases at J; junction bases unmatched: 6. The CDR3 reads CASSRETGLTGELFF. The CDR3 DNA reads as TGTGCCAGCTCACGCGAGACAGGGCTCACCGGGGAGCTGTTTTTT.

The J gene is TRBJ2-7, the V gene TRBV19; D possibly matches TRBD1 or TRBD2 (5 bases each). There are 13 residues in the CDR3. In germline, CDR1 is LNHDA, CDR2 SQIVND (reference sequence). Deletions cut 8 bases from V and 6 bases from J, with 17 bases between. CDR3 region: CASERTQGGEQYF. The CDR3 DNA reads TGTGCCAGTGAGCGGACCCAGGGTGGCGAGCAGTACTTC.

This chain uses TRBV5-1 with TRBJ1-1; 8 nucleotides match TRBD1. The V gene end was trimmed by 4 bases and the J gene end by 3 bases; junction bases not matched to a gene: 8. The CDR3 loop spans 15 amino acids. CDR1 is SGHRS and CDR2 is YFSETQ in the germline V gene. CDR3 sequence (DNA): TGCGCCAGCAGCATGACAGGGGTATTAGACACTGAAGCTTTCTTT. It translates to CASSMTGVLDTEAFF.